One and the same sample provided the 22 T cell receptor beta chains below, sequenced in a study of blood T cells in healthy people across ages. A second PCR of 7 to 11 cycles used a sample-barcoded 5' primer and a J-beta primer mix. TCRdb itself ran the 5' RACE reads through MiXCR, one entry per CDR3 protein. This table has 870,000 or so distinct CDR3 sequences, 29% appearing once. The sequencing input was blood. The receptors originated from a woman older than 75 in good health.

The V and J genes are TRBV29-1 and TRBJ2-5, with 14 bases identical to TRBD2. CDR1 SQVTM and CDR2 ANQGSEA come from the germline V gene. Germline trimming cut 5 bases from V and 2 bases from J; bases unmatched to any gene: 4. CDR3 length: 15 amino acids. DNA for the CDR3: TGCAGCGTTTTTGGACTAGCGGGGGGACAAGAGACCCAGTACTTC. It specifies CSVFGLAGGQETQYF.

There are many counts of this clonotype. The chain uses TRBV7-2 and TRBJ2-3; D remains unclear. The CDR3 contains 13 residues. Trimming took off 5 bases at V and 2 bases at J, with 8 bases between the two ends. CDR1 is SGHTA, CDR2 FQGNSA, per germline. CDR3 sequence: CASSGGVTDTQYF. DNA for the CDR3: TGTGCCAGCAGCGGCGGCGTCACAGATACGCAGTATTTT.

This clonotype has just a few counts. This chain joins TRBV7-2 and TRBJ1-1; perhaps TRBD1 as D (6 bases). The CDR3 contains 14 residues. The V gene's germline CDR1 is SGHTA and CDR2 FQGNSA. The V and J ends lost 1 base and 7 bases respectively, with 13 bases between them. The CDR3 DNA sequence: TGTGCCAGCAGCTTAGAGGGGGTCCCAGGTGAAGCTTTCTTT. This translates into CASSLEGVPGEAFF. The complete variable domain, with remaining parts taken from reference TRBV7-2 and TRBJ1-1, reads GAGVSQSPSNKVTEKGKDVELRCDPISGHTALYWYRQSLGQGLEFLIYFQGNSAPDKSGLPSDRFSAERTGGSVSTLTIQRTQQEDSAVYLCASSLEGVPGEAFFGQGTRLTVV.

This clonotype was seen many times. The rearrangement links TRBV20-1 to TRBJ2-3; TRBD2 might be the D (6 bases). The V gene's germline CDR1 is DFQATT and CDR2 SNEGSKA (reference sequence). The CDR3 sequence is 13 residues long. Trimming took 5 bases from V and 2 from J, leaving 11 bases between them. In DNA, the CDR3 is TGCAGTGCTCCCCGGGGGACCACAGATACGCAGTATTTT. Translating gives CSAPRGTTDTQYF.

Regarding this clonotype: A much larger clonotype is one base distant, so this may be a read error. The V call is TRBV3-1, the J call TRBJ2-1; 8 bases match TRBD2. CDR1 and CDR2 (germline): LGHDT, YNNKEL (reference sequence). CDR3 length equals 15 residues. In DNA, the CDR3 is TGTGCCGGCAGCCGGAATAGCGGGACCTACAATGAGCAGTTCTTC. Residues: CAGSRNSGTYNEQFF.

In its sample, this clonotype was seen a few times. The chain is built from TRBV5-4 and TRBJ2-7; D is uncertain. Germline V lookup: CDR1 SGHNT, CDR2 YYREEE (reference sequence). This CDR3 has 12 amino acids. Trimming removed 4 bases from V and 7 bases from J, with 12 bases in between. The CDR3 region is CASSLGTAEQYF. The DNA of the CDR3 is TGTGCCAGCAGCCTCGGAACCGCAGAGCAGTACTTC.

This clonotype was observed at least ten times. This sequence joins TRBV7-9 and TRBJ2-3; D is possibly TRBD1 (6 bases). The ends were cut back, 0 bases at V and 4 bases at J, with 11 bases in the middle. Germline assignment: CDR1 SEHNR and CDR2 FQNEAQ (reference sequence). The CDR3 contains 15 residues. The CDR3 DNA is TGTGCCAGCAGCTTAGCGGGGGCGGGTGCAGATACGCAGTATTTT. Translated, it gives CASSLAGAGADTQYF.

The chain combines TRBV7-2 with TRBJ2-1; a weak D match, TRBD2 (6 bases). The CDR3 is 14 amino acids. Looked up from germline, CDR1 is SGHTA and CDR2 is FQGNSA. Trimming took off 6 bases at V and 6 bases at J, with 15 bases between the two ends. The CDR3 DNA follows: TGTGCCAGCAGACCTGGACGGGGGTCCAATGAGCAGTTCTTC. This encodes CASRPGRGSNEQFF.

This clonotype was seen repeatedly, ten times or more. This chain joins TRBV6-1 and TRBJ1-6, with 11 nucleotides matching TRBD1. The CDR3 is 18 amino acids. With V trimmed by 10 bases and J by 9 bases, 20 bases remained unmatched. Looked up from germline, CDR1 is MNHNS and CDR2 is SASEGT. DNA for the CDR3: TGTGCCACCGGAAATTCACCCCGCACCGGGACAGGGGGTTCACCCCTCCACTTT. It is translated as CATGNSPRTGTGGSPLHF.

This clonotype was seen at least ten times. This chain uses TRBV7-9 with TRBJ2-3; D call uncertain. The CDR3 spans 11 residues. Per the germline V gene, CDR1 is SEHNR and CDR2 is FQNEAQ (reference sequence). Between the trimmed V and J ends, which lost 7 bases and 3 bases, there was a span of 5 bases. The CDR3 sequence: CASTKTDTQYF. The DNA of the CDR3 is TGTGCCAGCACTAAGACAGATACGCAGTATTTT.

The CDR3 loop is CASSLSPRGITKNIQYF. The CDR3 DNA sequence: TGTGCCAGCAGTTTATCCCCGAGAGGGATTACCAAAAACATTCAGTACTTC. The rearrangement uses TRBV27 and TRBJ2-4; TRBD2 is a possible D gene (5 bases). CDR1 MNHEY and CDR2 SMNVEV come from the germline V gene (reference sequence). The ends were cut back, 0 bases at V and 2 bases at J, with 14 bases in the middle. The CDR3 runs to 17 residues.

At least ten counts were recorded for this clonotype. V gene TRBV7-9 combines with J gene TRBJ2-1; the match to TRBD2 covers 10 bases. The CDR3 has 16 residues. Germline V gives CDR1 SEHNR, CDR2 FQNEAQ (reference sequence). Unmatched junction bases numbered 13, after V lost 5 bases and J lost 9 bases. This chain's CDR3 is CASSPMGTSGVVEQFF. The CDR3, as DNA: TGTGCCAGCAGCCCTATGGGAACTAGCGGGGTCGTTGAGCAGTTCTTC. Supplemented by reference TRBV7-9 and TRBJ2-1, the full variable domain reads DTGVSQNPRHKITKRGQNVTFRCDPISEHNRLYWYRQTLGQGPEFLTYFQNEAQLEKSRLLSDRFSAERPKGSFSTLEIQRTEQGDSAMYLCASSPMGTSGVVEQFFGPGTRLTVL.

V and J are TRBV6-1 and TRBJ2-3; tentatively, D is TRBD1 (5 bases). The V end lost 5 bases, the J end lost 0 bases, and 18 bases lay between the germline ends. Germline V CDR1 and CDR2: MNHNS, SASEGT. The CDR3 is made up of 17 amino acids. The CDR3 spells CASSPRKGPLSTDTQYF. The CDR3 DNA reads TGTGCCAGCAGTCCCCGAAAGGGGCCTCTTAGCACAGATACGCAGTATTTT.

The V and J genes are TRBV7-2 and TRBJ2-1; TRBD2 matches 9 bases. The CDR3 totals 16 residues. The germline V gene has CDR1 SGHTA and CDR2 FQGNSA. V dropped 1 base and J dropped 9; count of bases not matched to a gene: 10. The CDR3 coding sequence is TGTGCCAGCAGCTTAGGGTTAGCGGGAGCGCAAAGTGAGCAGTTCTTC. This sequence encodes CASSLGLAGAQSEQFF.

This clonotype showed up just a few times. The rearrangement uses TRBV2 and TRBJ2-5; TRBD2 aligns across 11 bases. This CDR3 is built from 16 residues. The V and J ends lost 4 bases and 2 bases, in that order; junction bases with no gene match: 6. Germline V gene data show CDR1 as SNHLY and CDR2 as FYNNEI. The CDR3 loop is CASSVYSGRVQETQYF. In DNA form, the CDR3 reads TGTGCCAGCAGTGTTTATAGCGGGAGGGTTCAAGAGACCCAGTACTTC.

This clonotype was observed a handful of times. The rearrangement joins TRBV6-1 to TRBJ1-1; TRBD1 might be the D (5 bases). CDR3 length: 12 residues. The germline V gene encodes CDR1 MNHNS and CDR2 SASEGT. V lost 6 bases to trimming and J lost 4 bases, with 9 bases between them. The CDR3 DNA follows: TGTGCCAGCAGAAGAGGGGCCACTGAAGCTTTCTTT. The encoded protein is CASRRGATEAFF.

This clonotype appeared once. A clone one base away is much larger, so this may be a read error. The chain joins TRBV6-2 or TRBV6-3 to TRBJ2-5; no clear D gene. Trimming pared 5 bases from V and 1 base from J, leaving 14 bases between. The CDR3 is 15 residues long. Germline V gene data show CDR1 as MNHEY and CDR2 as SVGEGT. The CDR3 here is CASSPGGVGQETQYF. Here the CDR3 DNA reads TGTGCCAGCAGTCCCGGTGGGGTTGGCCAAGAGACCCAGTACTTC.

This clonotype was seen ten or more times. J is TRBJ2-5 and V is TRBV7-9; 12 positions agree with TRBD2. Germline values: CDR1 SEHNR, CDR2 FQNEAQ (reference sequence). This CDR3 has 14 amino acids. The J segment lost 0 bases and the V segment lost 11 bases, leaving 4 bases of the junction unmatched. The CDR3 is CAVTSGGYQETQYF. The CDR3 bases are TGTGCCGTAACTAGCGGGGGGTACCAAGAGACCCAGTACTTC.

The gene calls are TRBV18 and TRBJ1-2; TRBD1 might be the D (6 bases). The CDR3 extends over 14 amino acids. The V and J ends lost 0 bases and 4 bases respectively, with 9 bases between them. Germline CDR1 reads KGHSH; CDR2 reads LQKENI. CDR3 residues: CASSPPGGAYGYTF. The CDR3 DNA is TGTGCCAGCTCACCACCCGGGGGCGCCTATGGCTACACCTTC.

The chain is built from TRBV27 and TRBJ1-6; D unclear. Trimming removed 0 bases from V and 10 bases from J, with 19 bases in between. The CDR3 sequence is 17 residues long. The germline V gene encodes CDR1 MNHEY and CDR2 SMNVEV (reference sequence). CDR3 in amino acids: CASSLSDPLRLSSPLHF. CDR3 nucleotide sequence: TGTGCCAGCAGTTTATCGGACCCCCTCAGACTAAGCTCACCCCTCCACTTT.

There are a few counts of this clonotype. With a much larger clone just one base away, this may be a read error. CDR3 DNA: TGTGCCAGCAGCTTAGAGGGCAGAAACAATGAGCAGTACTTC. This translates into CASSLEGRNNEQYF. The genes are TRBV11-3 and TRBJ2-5; D is uncertain. CDR1 is SGHNT, CDR2 YENEEA, per germline. The CDR3 is 14 residues long. V gave up 0 bases and J gave up 11 bases, with 16 bases separating them.

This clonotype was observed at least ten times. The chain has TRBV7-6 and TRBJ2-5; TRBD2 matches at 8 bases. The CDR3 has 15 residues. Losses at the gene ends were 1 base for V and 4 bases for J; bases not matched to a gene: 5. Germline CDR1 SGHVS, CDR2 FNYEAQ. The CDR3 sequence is CASSLGGTRSETQYF. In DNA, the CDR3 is TGTGCCAGCAGCTTAGGGGGGACTAGATCAGAGACCCAGTACTTC. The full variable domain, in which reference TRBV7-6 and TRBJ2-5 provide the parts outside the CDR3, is GAGVSQSPRYKVTKRGQDVALRCDPISGHVSLYWYRQALGQGPEFLTYFNYEAQQDKSGLPNDRFSAERPEGSISTLTIQRTEQRDSAMYRCASSLGGTRSETQYFGPGTRLLVL.